A single sample is the source of the 7 T cell receptor beta chains below, sequenced in a study of T-cell reconstitution after alpha-beta-depleted transplantation in children. A library of TCRbeta sequences, prepared with unique molecular identifiers, was generated. One entry per CDR3 protein results from TCRdb running MiXCR on the PCR reads. The table has around 420,000 distinct CDR3 sequences, about 17% seen once; the top ten hold 25% to 30%. Sequenced here: PBMCs, mostly from graft donor cells, sampled 360 days after TCRalphabeta/CD19-depleted stem cell transplant. These receptors were taken from a boy under three years old who had a stem cell transplant for Wiskott-Aldrich syndrome, so the T cells may come from the graft donor.

The gene calls are TRBV29-1 and TRBJ2-7; D might be TRBD2 (7 bases). The V end was cut by 4 bases, the J end by 3 bases, with 19 bases between. CDR1 and CDR2 (germline): SQVTM, ANQGSEA. The CDR3 is 15 residues long. The CDR3 DNA is TGCAGCGTTGGGGCTAGCTGGAGGGGGGGCTACGAGCAGTACTTC. Translated: CSVGASWRGGYEQYF.

This clonotype was found a few times. J is TRBJ2-5 and V is TRBV7-9; no reliable D call. Germline V lookup: CDR1 SEHNR, CDR2 FQNEAQ (reference sequence). The CDR3 totals 15 residues. Trimming took off 3 bases at V and 4 bases at J, with 15 bases between the two ends. CDR3 loop: CASSFTAQLAETQYF. Here the CDR3 DNA reads TGTGCCAGCAGCTTTACGGCCCAATTAGCAGAGACCCAGTACTTC.

This clonotype has a handful of counts. The J gene is TRBJ2-2, the V gene TRBV5-6; D might be TRBD2 (6 bases). CDR1 is SGHDT and CDR2 is YYEEEE in the germline V gene. The CDR3 runs to 15 residues. V shed 1 base and J shed 8 bases, with 15 bases lying between them. CDR3 in amino acids: CASSLIRGTAGELFF. CDR3 coding DNA: TGTGCCAGCAGCTTGATCCGGGGGACGGCGGGGGAGCTGTTTTTT.

This chain links TRBV5-8 with TRBJ2-1; possible D gene TRBD1, 5 bases. Germline V gives CDR1 SGHTS, CDR2 YDEGEE. This CDR3 has 15 amino acids. The ends were cut back, 2 bases at V and 0 bases at J, with 9 bases in the middle. CDR3 sequence: CASSFLGDSYNEQFF. CDR3 DNA sequence: TGTGCCAGCAGCTTCTTAGGGGACTCCTACAATGAGCAGTTCTTC.

This clonotype was seen a single time. The chain couples TRBV7-9 to TRBJ2-1; 7 nucleotides line up with TRBD2. The CDR3 has 15 residues. Per germline, CDR1 SEHNR and CDR2 FQNEAQ (reference sequence). J lost 4 bases, V lost 3 bases, and 6 bases had no gene match. CDR3 loop: CASSFRGGLYNEQFF. The CDR3 DNA sequence: TGTGCCAGCAGCTTTCGCGGGGGATTGTACAATGAGCAGTTCTTC.

This clonotype was counted between two and nine times. V is TRBV6-2 or TRBV6-3 and J is TRBJ2-4; a weak D match, TRBD1 (5 bases). The V gene's germline CDR1 is MNHEY and CDR2 SVGEGT. V was trimmed by 4 bases and J by 0 bases, leaving 10 bases between them. This CDR3 is built from 15 residues. The DNA for the CDR3 is TGTGCCAGCAGTTCAGTTCAGGGAGCCAAAAACATTCAGTACTTC. This translates into CASSSVQGAKNIQYF.

This rearrangement joins TRBV12-3 or TRBV12-4 to TRBJ2-7; D tentatively reads TRBD1 or TRBD2 (5 bases each). CDR3 length: 17 amino acids. V gave up 6 bases and J gave up 4 bases, with 25 bases separating them. The CDR3 DNA is TGTGCCAGCAGCCCCAATCGGGACGAAGTTGCCCGATACGAGCAGTACTTC. Protein sequence: CASSPNRDEVARYEQYF.